The source of this T cell receptor (beta chain) is a study of CD4 T cells in relation to SARS-CoV-2 and coronaviruses. CD4+ T cells from unexposed donors were obtained before the COVID-19 pandemic (2011-2018). CD4+ T cells were isolated from the cells after around 11 days of culture. The V gene lost 4 bases and the J gene lost 4 bases, with 10 bases spanning the gap. This CDR3 has 13 amino acids. In germline, CDR1 is KGHSH, CDR2 LQKENI. Assay used: immunoSEQ multiplex PCR; TCRdb lists only in-frame clones, some missing. This table has tens of thousands of clones, about 70% appearing once. With regard to this clone: The antigen is not known.

V is TRBV18 and J is TRBJ1-2; D might be TRBD1 (5 bases). The sequence was collected from a human donor in good health. Sequences were obtained from CD4+ T cells from PBMCs, cultured in vitro. The CDR3 coding sequence is TGTGCCAGCTCACAGGGGATCGGCTATGGCTACACCTTC. It translates to CASSQGIGYGYTF. Drawing the rest from reference TRBV18 and TRBJ1-2, the complete variable domain is NAGVMQNPRHLVRRRGQEARLRCSPMKGHSHVYWYRQLPEEGLKFMVYLQKENIIDESGMPKERFSAEFPKEGPSILRIQQVVRGDSAAYFCASSQGIGYGYTFGSGTRLTVV.